The source of this TCR beta chain is a study of shared clonotypes between healthy human individuals. Overall study results and limits: Few donors restricted represented genetic and exposure-history diversity. The expectation was that sequencing depth would affect clonotype sharing among donors. In general, naive subsets displayed greater estimated richness than memory subsets did.

A word on this clone: Its antigen is currently unknown.

Some clones are missing from TCRdb's copy, which holds only in-frame ones; the method was immunoSEQ multiplex PCR. This table holds around 750,000 clones, around two thirds found once. This CDR3 comprises 18 residues. CDR1 and CDR2 from the germline V gene are MGHRA and YSYEKL. Trimming took off 4 bases at V and 0 bases at J, with 19 bases between the two ends. Partitioning of CD4+ cells yielded a CD45RA+ naive subset and a CD45RA-negative memory subset. This sequence was found in a woman in her 30s in good health. Sequencing input: memory CD4+ T cells sorted from blood. This sample's subset: CD45RA-negative fraction. This sequence joins TRBV4-1 and TRBJ1-3; possibly TRBD1 for D (5 bases). The CDR3 protein is CASSLGKSGGVSGNTIYF. The CDR3 bases are TGCGCCAGCAGCCTTGGAAAGTCAGGAGGGGTCTCTGGAAACACCATATATTTT.